The present T cell receptor beta chain was sequenced within a study of T cell changes during pregnancy in multiple sclerosis. The germline V gene has CDR1 SGHNT and CDR2 YENEEA. The CDR3 has 17 amino acids. With 5 bases clipped from V and 3 bases from J, the junction kept 15 bases outside the gene matches. The table came from immunoSEQ multiplex PCR; TCRdb's copy has only in-frame clones and leaves some out. The sample carries 90,000 to 100,000 clones, 92% recorded once. The sequence came from a female donor in good health, enrolled as a control in a pregnancy study. The chain employs TRBV11-3 and TRBJ2-7; TRBD2 agrees at 8 bases. The material was peripheral blood, obtained after pregnancy. The CDR3 sequence is CASSPGGLLAARYEQYF. DNA of the CDR3: TGTGCCAGCAGCCCAGGTGGGCTACTAGCGGCGCGCTACGAGCAGTACTTC. The full variable domain, rest sourced from reference TRBV11-3 and TRBJ2-7, is EAGVVQSPRYKIIEKKQPVAFWCNPISGHNTLYWYLQNLGQGPELLIRYENEEAVDDSQLPKDRFSAERLKGVDSTLKIQPAELGDSAVYLCASSPGGLLAARYEQYFGPGTRLTVT.